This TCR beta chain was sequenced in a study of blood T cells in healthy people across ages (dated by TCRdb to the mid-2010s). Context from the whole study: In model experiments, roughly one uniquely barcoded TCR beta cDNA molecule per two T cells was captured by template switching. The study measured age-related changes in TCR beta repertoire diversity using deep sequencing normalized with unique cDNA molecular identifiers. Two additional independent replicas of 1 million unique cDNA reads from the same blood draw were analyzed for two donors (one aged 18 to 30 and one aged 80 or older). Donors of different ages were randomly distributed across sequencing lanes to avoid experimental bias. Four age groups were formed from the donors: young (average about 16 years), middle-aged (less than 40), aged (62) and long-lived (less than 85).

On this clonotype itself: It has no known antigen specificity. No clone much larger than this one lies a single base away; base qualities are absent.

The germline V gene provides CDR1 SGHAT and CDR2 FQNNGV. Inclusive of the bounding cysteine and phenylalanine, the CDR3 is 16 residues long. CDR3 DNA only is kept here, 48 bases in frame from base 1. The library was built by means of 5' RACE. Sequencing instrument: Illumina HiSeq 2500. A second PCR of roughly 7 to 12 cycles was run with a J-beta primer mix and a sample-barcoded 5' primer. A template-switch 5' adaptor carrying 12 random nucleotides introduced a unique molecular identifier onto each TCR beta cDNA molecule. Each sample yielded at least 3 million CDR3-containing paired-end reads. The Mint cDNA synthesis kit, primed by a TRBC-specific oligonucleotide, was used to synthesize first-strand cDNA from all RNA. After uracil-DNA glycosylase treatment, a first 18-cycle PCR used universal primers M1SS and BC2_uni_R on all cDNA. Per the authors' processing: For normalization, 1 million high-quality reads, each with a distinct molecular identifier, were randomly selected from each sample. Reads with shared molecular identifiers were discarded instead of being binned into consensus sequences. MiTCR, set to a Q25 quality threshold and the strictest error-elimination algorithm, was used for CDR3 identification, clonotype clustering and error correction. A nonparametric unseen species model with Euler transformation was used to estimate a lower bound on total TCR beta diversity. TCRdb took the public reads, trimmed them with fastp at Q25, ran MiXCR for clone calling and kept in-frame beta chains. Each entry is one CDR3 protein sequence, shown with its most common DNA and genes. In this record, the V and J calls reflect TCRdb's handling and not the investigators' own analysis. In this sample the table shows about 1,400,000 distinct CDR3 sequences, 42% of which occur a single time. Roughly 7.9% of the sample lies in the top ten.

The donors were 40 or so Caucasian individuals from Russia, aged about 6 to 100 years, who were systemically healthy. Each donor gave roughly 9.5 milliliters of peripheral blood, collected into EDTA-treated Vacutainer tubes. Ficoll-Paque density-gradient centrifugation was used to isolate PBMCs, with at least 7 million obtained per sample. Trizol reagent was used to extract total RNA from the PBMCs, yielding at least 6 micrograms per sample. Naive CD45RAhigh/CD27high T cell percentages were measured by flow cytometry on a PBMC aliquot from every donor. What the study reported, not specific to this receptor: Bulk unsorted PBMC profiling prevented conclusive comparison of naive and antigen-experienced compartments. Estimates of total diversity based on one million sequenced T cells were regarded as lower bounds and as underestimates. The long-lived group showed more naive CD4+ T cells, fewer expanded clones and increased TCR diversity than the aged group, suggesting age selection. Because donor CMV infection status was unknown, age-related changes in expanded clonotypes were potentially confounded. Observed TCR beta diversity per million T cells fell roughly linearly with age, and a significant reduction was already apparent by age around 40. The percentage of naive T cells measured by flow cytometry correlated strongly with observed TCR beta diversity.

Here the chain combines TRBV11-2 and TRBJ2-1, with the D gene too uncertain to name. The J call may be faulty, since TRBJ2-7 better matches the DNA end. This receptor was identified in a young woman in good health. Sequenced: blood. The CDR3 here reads CASSVMTEKLEYEQYF. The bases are TGTGCCAGCAGCGTGATGACGGAAAAATTGGAGTATGAGCAGTACTTC.